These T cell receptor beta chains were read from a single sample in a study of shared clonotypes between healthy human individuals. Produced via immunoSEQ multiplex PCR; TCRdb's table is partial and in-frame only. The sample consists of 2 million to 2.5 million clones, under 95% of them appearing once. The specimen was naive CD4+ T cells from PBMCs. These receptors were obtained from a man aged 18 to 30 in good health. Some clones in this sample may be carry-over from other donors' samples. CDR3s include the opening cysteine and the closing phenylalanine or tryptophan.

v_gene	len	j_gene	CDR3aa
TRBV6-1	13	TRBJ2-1	CASTPSVYNEQFF
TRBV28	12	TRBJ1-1	CASRTTDRQAFF
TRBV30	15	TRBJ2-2	CAWTGQGVNTGELFF
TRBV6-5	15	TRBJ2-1	CASRRKASGYNEQFF
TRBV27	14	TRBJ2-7	CASTTSGRAEEQYF
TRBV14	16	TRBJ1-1	CASSPLYRTGFFEAFF
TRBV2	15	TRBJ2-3	CASSAASGSLVTQYF
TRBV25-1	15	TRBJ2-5	CASSPGGRGSETQYF
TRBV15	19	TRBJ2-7	CATSRGTPARGPADTEQYF
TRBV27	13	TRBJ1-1	CASSSTRNTEAFF
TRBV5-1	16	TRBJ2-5	CASSLGSTAGWETQYF
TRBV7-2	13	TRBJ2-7	CASSFTGGVEQYF
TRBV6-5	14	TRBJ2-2	CASREGQNTGELFF
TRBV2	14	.	CASSETRSRDEQYF
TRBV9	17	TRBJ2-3	CASSVALAGVNTDTQYF
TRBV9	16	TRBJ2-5	CASSVRGQNGGETQYF
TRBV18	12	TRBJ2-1	CASSPATNEQFF
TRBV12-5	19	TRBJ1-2	CASGSARTGLIRRNYGYTF
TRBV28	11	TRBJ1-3	CASSSPHTIYF
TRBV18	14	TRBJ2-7	CASSREAPLIEQYF
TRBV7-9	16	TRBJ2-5	CASSRGSGRAEETQYF
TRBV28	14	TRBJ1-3	CASSQTGGGNTIYF
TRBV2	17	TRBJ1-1	CASSPRQGLGLNTEAFF
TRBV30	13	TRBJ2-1	CAWSVDSYNEQFF
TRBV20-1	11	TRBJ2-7	CSARTGPEQYF
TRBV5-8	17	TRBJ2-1	CASSPGTSSALSPEQFF
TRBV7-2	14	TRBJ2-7	CASSFPRLASEQYF
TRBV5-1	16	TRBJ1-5	CASSLAAGPSNQPQHF
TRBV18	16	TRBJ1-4	CASSPSHRETNEKLFF
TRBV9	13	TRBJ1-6	CASSLRQNSPLHF
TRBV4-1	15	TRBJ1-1	CASSPFDRRGTEAFF
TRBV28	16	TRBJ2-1	CASIPAGDSSYNEQFF
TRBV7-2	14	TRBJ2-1	CASSLVSAGNEQFF
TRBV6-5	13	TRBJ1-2	CASSRGLGYGYTF
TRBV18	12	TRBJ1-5	CASSPGNQPQHF
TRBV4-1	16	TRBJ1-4	CASSLLRGGREEKLFF
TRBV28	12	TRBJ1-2	CASSFGVFGYTF
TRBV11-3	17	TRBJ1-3	CASTPDGLRWSGNTIYF
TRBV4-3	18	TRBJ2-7	CASSQRLPMGSRVYEQYF
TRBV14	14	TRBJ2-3	CASSQGFSTDTQYF
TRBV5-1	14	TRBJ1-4	CASSLNRAAEKLFF
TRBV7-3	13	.	CASSLSWDYEQYF
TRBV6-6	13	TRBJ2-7	CASSGTSSYEQYF
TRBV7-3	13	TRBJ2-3	CASSPSSTDTQYF
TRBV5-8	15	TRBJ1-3	CASSLTVASGNTIYF
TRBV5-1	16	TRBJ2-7	CASSWQGGTISYEQYF
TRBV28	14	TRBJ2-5	CASSFQGTLETQYF
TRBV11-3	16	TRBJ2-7	CASSLSHSGRTYEQYF
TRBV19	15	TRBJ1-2	CASRTQDRGHYGYTF
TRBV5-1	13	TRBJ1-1	CASSLDRNTEAFF
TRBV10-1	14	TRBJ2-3	CASSESTQRDTQYF
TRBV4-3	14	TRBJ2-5	CASSQDVGRETQYF
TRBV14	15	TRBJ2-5	CASSQIRTGGETQYF
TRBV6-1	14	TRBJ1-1	CASSSTGSGTEAFF